The following is a TCR beta chain sequence with its context. Its cognate antigen has yet to be identified. The input lacks base qualities; no much larger clone sits a single base away. CD8 naive samples were obtained by positive selection for CCR7 among CD45RO-negative cells, yielding a CD45RA+CCR7+ population from which TemRA cells were excluded. Healthy HIV-negative adults with no recently reported acute infections or vaccinations were included as donors. Every donor was a Caucasian adult residing in Nashville, Tennessee, USA. Blood was collected by leukapheresis, and PBMCs were isolated by Ficoll-Histopaque density gradient centrifugation and then cryopreserved in liquid nitrogen vapor phase. Purity and quantity of every magnetically sorted T cell population were checked by analytical flow cytometry. Genomic DNA was isolated from every sorted fraction and measured by UV absorbance on a Nanodrop 2000c.

This sample stems from a study of shared clonotypes between healthy human individuals (dated by TCRdb to the early 2020s). The study in broad terms: The cohort comprised a couple of women and a few men aged 18 to 49 years. For each donor, three plates each were used for CD4 naive and CD4 memory, two plates were used for CD8 naive, and one plate was used for CD8 memory. To estimate repertoire size and how much clonotypes are shared between individuals, the study performed deep sequencing of blood TCR repertoires from roughly five healthy adults. Libraries were prepared and TCR repertoires were sequenced by different laboratories using diverse techniques, in order to increase sequencing depth and limit assay-specific biases. Between about 0.94 and 8.9 billion PBMCs per donor were obtained by leukapheresis.

The CDR3 starts with the cysteine, ends with the phenylalanine, and has 17 residues. The sequence is cut down to CDR3 DNA, 51 bases in frame from base 1. Per the germline V gene, MDHEN is the CDR1 and SYDVKM is the CDR2. Here V drops 3 bases and J drops 3 bases, and the junction holds 14 bases not matched to any gene. Using the deep immunoSEQ assay, multiplex PCR amplified TCR CDR3 regions from genomic DNA. For each cell subset, the extracted genomic DNA was distributed evenly across all wells of several immunoSEQ 96-well plates, and each plate served as one replicate. Each replicate PCR for sorted subsets received roughly 0.2 ug genomic DNA, equal to around 32,000 T cell genomes. Purified libraries were measured with a Qubit 3.0 fluorometer, size-checked on a Bioanalyzer 2100, and measured again with the KAPA Library Quantification kit. Every immunoSEQ 96-well plate was sequenced on a separate single-read 150-cycle Illumina NextSeq 550 flow cell. The paper's data handling went like this. The immunoSEQ output contained only junctional sequences without quality scores, so filtering could not match that applied to full-length reads. Sequences were annotated with PyIR, a Python wrapper for IgBLAST v1.9, and V/J genes and CDR3 were assigned using IMGT germline references. Reads were removed for weak V/J assignments (E-value above 1e-6), missing CDR3, stop codons, out-of-frame junctions, or ambiguous translated residues. V3J clonotypes were defined by identical inferred V gene, J gene, and CDR3 amino acid sequence. To compute the percentage overlap between repertoires, the number of shared unique clonotypes was divided by the size of the smaller repertoire. Repertoire richness was assessed with RTK rarefaction, the Chao1 estimator, and Recon v2.1 estimates of unobserved clonotypes. For all TCRbeta clonotypes obtained by the gDNA method from a few donors, generation probabilities were computed with OLGA. TCRdb mirrors the immuneACCESS table, restricted to in-frame sequences. Some clones are absent from its copies; in checked studies, under half trace to an unresolved V gene, and the reason for the others is unknown. The V and J calls and clone size are taken from that table; D and trimming were inferred from the DNA. This sample has about 680,000 clones in its table, and roughly 94% of those were observed once. The ten largest clones represent approximately 25% of the sample.

What the research found in general, with its limitations: Incomplete sequencing was indicated by rarefaction of sorted-subset datasets, despite the large sequencing depth. The genetic and exposure-history diversity represented was limited by the small number of donors. Higher generation probabilities were observed for clonotypes shared by all four sorted-subset donors than for non-shared clonotypes. Naive subsets generally had larger estimated clonotype richness than memory subsets. Sampling was restricted to blood, and TCR repertoires in tissues likely differ from the TCR repertoires found in blood. Roughly 5% of naive CD4, more than 3% of naive CD8, 2.3% of memory CD4, and approximately 0.4% of memory CD8 clonotypes were shared across four donors. Pairwise subsampling indicated that sequencing depth was expected to affect the degree of clonotype sharing among donors.

The rearranged segments are TRBV28 and TRBJ2-7; TRBD2 matches 7 bases in the middle. The TCR comes from a man aged 30-40 years in good health. Material for sequencing was naive CD8+ T cells sorted from blood. The cell subset or site label for this specimen denotes: CD45RA+CCR7+. The nucleotide sequence is given as TGTGCCAGCAGTTTCGAGGTAGCGGGCCTAGGGGACTACGAGCAGTACTTC. Translated, this gives CASSFEVAGLGDYEQYF.